Below are 29 T cell receptor beta chains sequenced from a single sample in a study of T cell responses to AZD1222 COVID-19 vaccine. Clones were read by immunoSEQ multiplex PCR, and TCRdb kept only the in-frame ones, dropping some. The sample includes 150,000 to 200,000 clones, roughly 94% of them seen just once. The sample was peripheral blood, taken 28 days after the second AZD1222 dose. The receptors derive from an adult who received the AZD1222 COVID-19 vaccine.

Here the CDR3 reads CAWTSGQYYGNTIYF. For the CDR3, the DNA is TGTGCCTGGACTTCGGGACAATATTATGGAAACACCATATATTTT. V usage is TRBV30 and J usage is TRBJ1-3; tentative D call: TRBD1 (6 bases). V was cut by 4 bases and J by 3 bases, with 16 bases left in between. Germline V gene lookup returns CDR1 GTSNPN and CDR2 SVGIG (reference sequence). This CDR3 has 15 amino acids.

The rearrangement uses TRBV28 and TRBJ2-5; D remains ambiguous. Germline V lookup: CDR1 MDHEN, CDR2 SYDVKM. V was trimmed by 3 bases and J by 2 bases, leaving 7 bases between them. This CDR3 has 13 residues. The CDR3 DNA reads as TGTGCCAGCAGTTTTGACCAGCAAGAGACCCAGTACTTC. This translates into CASSFDQQETQYF.

The rearrangement uses TRBV6-1 and TRBJ2-1, with D uncertain. The CDR3 spans 15 residues. V was trimmed by 0 bases and J by 4 bases, leaving 10 bases between them. Germline V gene data show CDR1 as MNHNS and CDR2 as SASEGT. CDR3 DNA: TGTGCCAGCAGTGAAGCCCAGCGAGTATACAATGAGCAGTTCTTC. Translated, it gives CASSEAQRVYNEQFF.

The chain has TRBV30 and TRBJ1-2; possible D gene TRBD1, 5 bases. V lost 5 bases to trimming and J lost 2 bases, with 9 bases between them. This CDR3 has 12 residues. Germline V CDR1 and CDR2: GTSNPN, SVGIG (reference sequence). The CDR3 region has the DNA TGTGCCTGGGCAGACAGCAACTATGGCTACACCTTC. This gives the protein CAWADSNYGYTF.

The chain is built from TRBV7-9 and TRBJ1-1; D perhaps matches TRBD1 (6 bases). The CDR3 spans 15 residues. Trimming removed 5 bases at V and 4 bases at J, with 17 bases between. Germline-derived CDR1 and CDR2 are SEHNR and FQNEAQ (reference sequence). The CDR3 nucleotides are TGTGCCAGCAGCGGAATTAGGGGGGTCAGCACTGAAGCTTTCTTT. Translating gives CASSGIRGVSTEAFF.

This chain connects TRBV7-9 to TRBJ1-5; the D gene is possibly TRBD1 (5 bases). The CDR3 totals 14 residues. V dropped 5 bases and J dropped 6 bases, with 14 bases sitting between them. Germline values: CDR1 SEHNR, CDR2 FQNEAQ (reference sequence). DNA of the CDR3: TGTGCCAGCAGCCCGGTGGGAGGGACTCAGCCCCAGCATTTT. Translation gives CASSPVGGTQPQHF. The variable domain in full, completed from reference TRBV7-9 and TRBJ1-5, reads DTGVSQNPRHKITKRGQNVTFRCDPISEHNRLYWYRQTLGQGPEFLTYFQNEAQLEKSRLLSDRFSAERPKGSFSTLEIQRTEQGDSAMYLCASSPVGGTQPQHFGDGTRLSIL.

J is TRBJ1-1 and V is TRBV18; weak D call: TRBD1 (5 bases). Germline CDR1 KGHSH, CDR2 LQKENI. V lost 1 base to trimming and J lost 5 bases, with 5 bases between them. The CDR3 runs 12 residues. The CDR3 here is CASSPQGTEAFF. The CDR3 DNA reads TGTGCCAGCTCACCACAGGGGACTGAAGCTTTCTTT.

V and J are TRBV28 and TRBJ1-5, with TRBD1 matching over 8 bases. Germline V gene data show CDR1 as MDHEN and CDR2 as SYDVKM. The CDR3 is 16 amino acids. The trim removed 1 base at V and 0 bases at J, leaving 2 bases unmatched. The CDR3 region is CASSLSGQGSNQPQHF. The CDR3 nucleotides read TGTGCCAGCAGTTTATCCGGACAGGGTAGCAATCAGCCCCAGCATTTT.

The gene calls are TRBV10-2 and TRBJ2-3, with TRBD2 matching over 9 bases. Germline lookup yields CDR1 WSHSY and CDR2 SAAADI. The CDR3 consists of 15 residues. V was clipped by 6 bases and J by 2 bases; unmatched bases: 6. The CDR3 protein is CASRRSSGTTDTQYF. CDR3 DNA sequence: TGCGCCAGCAGAAGGTCTAGCGGGACCACAGATACGCAGTATTTT.

This clone was detected once. This chain links TRBV10-3 with TRBJ2-2; no reliable D call. CDR1 is ENHRY and CDR2 is SYGVKD in the germline V gene. CDR3 size: 18 residues. The V end was cut by 2 bases, the J end by 0 bases, with 16 bases between. The CDR3 sequence is CAISERNTHLANTGELFF. CDR3 coding DNA: TGTGCCATCAGTGAGAGGAACACTCACCTCGCGAACACCGGGGAGCTGTTTTTT.

The chain employs TRBV10-3 and TRBJ1-1; D remains unclear. The V gene lost 10 bases and the J gene lost 3 bases, with 15 bases spanning the gap. Germline V gives CDR1 ENHRY, CDR2 SYGVKD. The CDR3 length is 13 residues. For the CDR3, the DNA is TGTGCCAGCCACGATCCTGGGGACACTGAAGCTTTCTTT. Its translation: CASHDPGDTEAFF.

This clone appeared once. V is TRBV11-2 and J is TRBJ1-4, with D perhaps matching TRBD1 (5 bases). Trimming removed 3 bases from V and 7 bases from J, with 18 bases in between. The CDR3 is 16 amino acids. The germline V gene has CDR1 SGHAT and CDR2 FQNNGV. CDR3 sequence: CASSLGPGRGGEKLFF. The CDR3, as DNA: TGTGCCAGCAGCTTGGGGCCAGGGCGCGGGGGTGAAAAACTGTTTTTT.

This rearrangement joins TRBV7-2 to TRBJ2-1, with TRBD1 matching over 11 bases. V shed 5 bases, J shed 5 bases, and the junction held 11 bases outside the gene matches. The CDR3 is made up of 17 amino acids. The germline V gene has CDR1 SGHTA and CDR2 FQGNSA. The CDR3 DNA reads as TGTGCCAGCAGCGCCCAAGGACAGGGGGCAAGGAACAATGAGCAGTTCTTC. Its protein is CASSAQGQGARNNEQFF.

The genes are TRBV25-1 and TRBJ1-5; the D is unclear. This CDR3 spans 12 amino acids. Germline V lookup: CDR1 MGHDK, CDR2 SYGVNS. The germline V and J ends were trimmed by 6 bases and 4 bases, with 7 bases remaining between them. CDR3 in DNA: TGTGCCAGCAGCAATCAGAATCAGCCCCAGCATTTT. The encoded protein is CASSNQNQPQHF.

This chain uses TRBV19 with TRBJ1-6; D not certain. Looked up from germline, CDR1 is LNHDA and CDR2 is SQIVND (reference sequence). The V gene lost 2 bases and the J gene lost 7 bases, with 9 bases spanning the gap. This CDR3 is 14 amino acids long. For the CDR3, the DNA is TGTGCCAGTAGTATATCGGGATGGAATTCACCCCTCCACTTT. Its protein product is CASSISGWNSPLHF.

The chain joins TRBV7-9 to TRBJ2-3; tentatively, D is TRBD2 (5 bases). V gave up 2 bases and J gave up 2 bases, with 8 bases separating them. This CDR3 contains 14 residues. Germline V gene lookup returns CDR1 SEHNR and CDR2 FQNEAQ (reference sequence). CDR3 sequence (DNA): TGTGCCAGCAGCTTAAGCCTAGCCACAGATACGCAGTATTTT. Protein product: CASSLSLATDTQYF. Using reference TRBV7-9 and TRBJ2-3 for the parts outside the CDR3, the full variable domain is DTGVSQNPRHKITKRGQNVTFRCDPISEHNRLYWYRQTLGQGPEFLTYFQNEAQLEKSRLLSDRFSAERPKGSFSTLEIQRTEQGDSAMYLCASSLSLATDTQYFGPGTRLTVL.

This chain links TRBV27 with TRBJ1-4; D unclear. Germline V CDR1 and CDR2: MNHEY, SMNVEV (reference sequence). The V end lost 1 base, the J end lost 8 bases, and 17 bases lay between the germline ends. The CDR3 has 16 residues. The CDR3 DNA reads as TGTGCCAGCAGTTTATTTTCTGTCGGGGTACGAGAAAAACTGTTTTTT. As protein: CASSLFSVGVREKLFF.

This chain uses TRBV4-2 with TRBJ1-5, with a weak D call TRBD1 (5 bases). Germline assignment: CDR1 LGHNA and CDR2 YNFKEQ. This CDR3 comprises 17 residues. V was shortened by 0 bases and J by 3 bases, with 15 bases between the two germline ends. Here the CDR3 reads CASSQDRTDRPNQPQHF. CDR3 DNA: TGTGCCAGCAGCCAAGATAGGACCGACAGACCCAATCAGCCCCAGCATTTT.

The genes are TRBV5-1 and TRBJ1-2; possibly TRBD1 for D (5 bases). The CDR3 contains 13 residues. Trimming took 2 bases from V and 6 from J, leaving 11 bases between them. Per germline, CDR1 SGHRS and CDR2 YFSETQ. The CDR3 sequence: CASSLEGQNGYTF. In DNA, the CDR3 is TGCGCCAGCAGCTTAGAGGGGCAGAATGGCTACACCTTC.

This clone was observed once. This chain connects TRBV7-9 to TRBJ1-6, with D hard to call. The CDR3 is made up of 14 amino acids. Germline-derived CDR1 and CDR2 are SEHNR and FQNEAQ (reference sequence). V lost 5 bases and J 10 bases, leaving 15 bases between the germline ends. CDR3 residues: CASSNRGILSPLHF. CDR3 nucleotide sequence: TGTGCCAGCAGCAACCGGGGAATTCTATCACCCCTCCACTTT.

CDR3 protein: CASSLAGTSGNHEQYF. The CDR3 DNA reads as TGCGCCAGCAGCTTGGCGGGGACTAGCGGGAACCACGAGCAGTACTTC. This chain connects TRBV5-1 to TRBJ2-7, with 13 positions matching TRBD2. The ends lost 0 bases at V and 5 bases at J; junction bases unmatched: 5. CDR1 and CDR2 from the germline V gene are SGHRS and YFSETQ. CDR3 length: 16 residues.

The chain couples TRBV20-1 to TRBJ1-3; 9 bases are shared with TRBD1. V trimming: 3 bases; J trimming: 3 bases; junction bases outside the gene matches: 6. The CDR3 runs 15 residues. Germline values: CDR1 DFQATT, CDR2 SNEGSKA (reference sequence). The CDR3 bases are TGCAGTGCTAGTGCCACAGGGGGCCTTGGAAACACCATATATTTT. It codes for CSASATGGLGNTIYF.

This chain links TRBV5-8 with TRBJ2-7, with D perhaps matching TRBD2 (5 bases). Trimming stripped 5 bases from V and 4 bases from J, with 7 bases between. The CDR3 loop spans 11 amino acids. Germline lookup yields CDR1 SGHTS and CDR2 YDEGEE. The CDR3 DNA sequence: TGTGCCAGCAGTCGGGGTTACGAGCAGTACTTC. This codes for CASSRGYEQYF.

The chain carries TRBV12-5 and TRBJ2-7; TRBD2 might be the D (5 bases). CDR1 is LGHNT, CDR2 FRNRAP, per germline. V gave up 6 bases and J gave up 1 base, with 19 bases separating them. The CDR3 extends over 16 amino acids. CDR3 sequence (DNA): TGTGCTAGTGGCCAACGTCCCCGACGGAGGTCCTACGAGCAGTACTTC. Amino acid sequence: CASGQRPRRRSYEQYF.

The chain couples TRBV30 to TRBJ2-1; TRBD2 aligns across 11 bases. The CDR3 runs to 13 residues. CDR1 and CDR2 from the germline V gene are GTSNPN and SVGIG (reference sequence). For the CDR3, the DNA is TGTGCACGGAAGGTAGCGGGAGGGAATGAGCAGTTCTTC. This sequence encodes CARKVAGGNEQFF. The full variable domain, rest sourced from reference TRBV30 and TRBJ2-1, is SQTIHQWPATLVQPVGSPLSLECTVEGTSNPNLYWYRQAAGRGLQLLFYSVGIGQISSEVPQNLSASRPQDRQFILSSKKLLLSDSGFYLCARKVAGGNEQFFGPGTRLTVL.

This clone was seen only once. The genes are TRBV7-3 and TRBJ2-3, with D unclear. The CDR3 sequence is 14 residues long. Trimming took 4 bases from V and 8 from J, leaving 16 bases between them. In germline, CDR1 is SGHTA, CDR2 FQGTGA. The CDR3 loop is CASSSSGSPGTQYF. DNA of the CDR3: TGTGCCAGCAGCTCCTCCGGGTCCCCGGGTACGCAGTATTTT.

The chain combines TRBV7-2 with TRBJ2-2; TRBD2 aligns across 11 bases. The CDR3 is 16 amino acids. Looked up from germline, CDR1 is SGHTA and CDR2 is FQGNSA. Trimming removed 2 bases from V and 9 bases from J; junction bases left unmatched: 8. The CDR3 here is CASSLTGLAVIRELFF. The CDR3 nucleotides are TGTGCCAGCAGCTTAACGGGACTAGCGGTTATTCGGGAGCTGTTTTTT.

V and J are TRBV27 and TRBJ1-1; TRBD1 might be the D (6 bases). Germline V CDR1 and CDR2: MNHEY, SMNVEV (reference sequence). The V and J ends lost 3 bases and 6 bases respectively, with 14 bases between them. The CDR3 contains 14 residues. Here the CDR3 reads CASSLPGQRAEAFF. The CDR3 DNA follows: TGTGCCAGCAGTTTGCCGGGACAAAGGGCTGAAGCTTTCTTT.

CDR3 DNA: TGTGCCAGTGCTCAGCGGGATTTCTACGAGCAGTACTTC. Translated: CASAQRDFYEQYF. V is TRBV14 and J is TRBJ2-7, with 7 bases aligning to TRBD2. The CDR3 consists of 13 residues. CDR1 is SGHDN, CDR2 FVKESK, per germline. V lost 9 bases and J lost 3; bases outside the gene matches: 8. Full variable domain (rest looked up from reference TRBV14 and TRBJ2-7): EAGVTQFPSHSVIEKGQTVTLRCDPISGHDNLYWYRRVMGKEIKFLLHFVKESKQDESGMPNNRFLAERTGGTYSTLKVQPAELEDSGVYFCASAQRDFYEQYFGPGTRLTVT.